Each of the 20 T cell receptor beta chains below was sequenced from the same sample in a study of cytomegalovirus exposure and HLA in healthy donors. Sequencing was performed with immunoSEQ multiplex PCR; in TCRdb, only in-frame clones are kept and a portion is missing. Altogether some 100,000 clones are present, more than 85% being singletons, with the ten largest covering around 4.5%. Sample: PBMCs. These receptors all come from a man aged 18-30 years in good health and CMV-seropositive.

The CDR3 bases are TGTGCCAGCAGTATGGGGAGGATGGGGGAGCAGTACTTC. Protein product: CASSMGRMGEQYF. This sequence joins TRBV2 and TRBJ2-7; D perhaps matches TRBD2 (6 bases). V lost 5 bases and J lost 7, with 15 bases in between. Germline V lookup: CDR1 SNHLY, CDR2 FYNNEI. The CDR3 totals 13 residues. The full variable domain, rest sourced from reference TRBV2 and TRBJ2-7, is EPEVTQTPSHQVTQMGQEVILRCVPISNHLYFYWYRQILGQKVEFLVSFYNNEISEKSEIFDDQFSVERPDGSNFTLKIRSTKLEDSAMYFCASSMGRMGEQYFGPGTRLTVT.

Note on this clone: At the DNA level, this CDR3 is encoded by other sequences in the same sample as well. This chain links TRBV20-1 with TRBJ2-7; D is uncertain. Germline V CDR1 and CDR2: DFQATT, SNEGSKA (reference sequence). Deletions cut 5 bases from V and 1 base from J, with 3 bases between. This CDR3 contains 10 residues. The CDR3 DNA reads as TGCAGTGCTTTATCCTACGAGCAGTACTTC. Amino acid sequence: CSALSYEQYF.

This chain links TRBV6-5 with TRBJ2-7; TRBD1 agrees at 10 bases. Per the germline V gene, CDR1 is MNHEY and CDR2 is SVGAGI. The CDR3 covers 13 residues. The ends lost 6 bases at V and 4 bases at J; junction bases unmatched: 3. CDR3 sequence: CASSPDRGYEQYF. The CDR3 DNA follows: TGTGCCAGCAGCCCGGACAGGGGGTACGAGCAGTACTTC.

The chain uses TRBV27 and TRBJ2-1, with 10 bases identical to TRBD1. Unmatched junction bases numbered 6, after V lost 6 bases and J lost 7 bases. Germline assignment: CDR1 MNHEY and CDR2 SMNVEV (reference sequence). The length of the CDR3 is 14 residues. The CDR3 spells CASSRDRGGNEQFF. In nucleotides, the CDR3 is TGTGCCAGCAGCCGGGACAGGGGAGGAAATGAGCAGTTCTTC.

Only one count was recorded for this clone. The chain combines TRBV5-1 with TRBJ2-2, with a tentative D call TRBD2 (5 bases). The CDR3 runs 16 residues. Trimming shortened V by 4 bases and J by 7 bases, and 20 bases separated the two germline ends. Germline lookup yields CDR1 SGHRS and CDR2 YFSETQ. CDR3 nucleotides: TGCGCCAGCAGCCTGGGTGGCGGGCCCCGTAACGGGGAGCTGTTTTTT. Residues: CASSLGGGPRNGELFF. The complete variable domain, with remaining parts taken from reference TRBV5-1 and TRBJ2-2, reads KAGVTQTPRYLIKTRGQQVTLSCSPISGHRSVSWYQQTPGQGLQFLFEYFSETQRNKGNFPGRFSGRQFSNSRSEMNVSTLELGDSALYLCASSLGGGPRNGELFFGEGSRLTVL.

J is TRBJ1-5 and V is TRBV7-8, with D tentatively TRBD1 (6 bases). The germline V gene encodes CDR1 SGHVS and CDR2 FQNEAQ. V was pared by 7 bases and J by 4 bases, with 14 bases between. The CDR3 is 14 residues long. CDR3 sequence reads: CASTLGGGNQPQHF. CDR3 DNA sequence: TGTGCCAGCACCCTGGGAGGGGGAAATCAGCCCCAGCATTTT.

This clone has a single count. The chain is built from TRBV4-1 and TRBJ1-1; D is possibly TRBD1 (5 bases). V dropped 8 bases and J dropped 3 bases, with 19 bases sitting between them. Germline-derived CDR1 and CDR2 are MGHRA and YSYEKL. CDR3 length equals 15 residues. The DNA of the CDR3 is TGCGCCAGCGGTCGAGCCCAGGGAATTGACACTGAAGCTTTCTTT. It translates to CASGRAQGIDTEAFF.

Written as DNA, the CDR3 is TGCGCCAGCAGCCCGGACAGCGATCTTAGGGGCTACACCTTC. Its protein product is CASSPDSDLRGYTF. The chain has TRBV4-1 and TRBJ1-2; the D gene is possibly TRBD1 (6 bases). With 4 bases removed from V and 8 bases from J, the gap between germline ends came to 17 bases. The CDR3 has 14 residues. Germline values: CDR1 MGHRA, CDR2 YSYEKL.

This chain joins TRBV28 and TRBJ1-2; tentative D call: TRBD1 (5 bases). The CDR3 totals 11 residues. Germline-derived CDR1 and CDR2 are MDHEN and SYDVKM. V lost 10 bases and J 6 bases, leaving 12 bases between the germline ends. CDR3 region: CATHRGNGYTF. CDR3 DNA sequence: TGTGCCACCCACCGGGGGAATGGCTACACCTTC.

This clone has a handful of counts. The V gene is TRBV25-1, the J gene TRBJ1-6; D perhaps matches TRBD1 (5 bases). Per germline, CDR1 MGHDK and CDR2 SYGVNS. Trimming pared 3 bases from V and 10 bases from J, leaving 13 bases between. CDR3 size: 14 residues. The DNA of the CDR3 is TGTGCCAGCAGTGATCAAGGGGCCGAGTCACCCCTCCACTTT. The encoded protein is CASSDQGAESPLHF.

The CDR3 DNA reads as TGCGCCAGCAGCCAAGAGGAGCGGACCGCGACCCAGTACTTC. Translated, it gives CASSQEERTATQYF. This rearrangement joins TRBV4-3 to TRBJ2-5, with a weak D call TRBD2 (5 bases). Trimming cost V 0 bases and J 7 bases, with 12 bases left between them. This CDR3 has 14 amino acids. Germline loops: CDR1 LGHNA, CDR2 YSLEER.

V is TRBV25-1 and J is TRBJ1-1; no reliable D call. The CDR3 consists of 13 residues. The V end lost 2 bases, the J end lost 5 bases, and 9 bases lay between the germline ends. CDR1 MGHDK and CDR2 SYGVNS come from the germline V gene. The CDR3 coding sequence is TGTGCCAGCAGTGAACCAGGTAGGACTGAAGCTTTCTTT. The encoded protein is CASSEPGRTEAFF.

This chain connects TRBV5-4 to TRBJ2-3, with TRBD2 matching over 9 bases. CDR3 size: 15 residues. Trimming took 0 bases from V and 4 from J; bases not matched to a gene: 3. CDR1 and CDR2 from the germline V gene are SGHNT and YYREEE (reference sequence). CDR3 nucleotides: TGTGCCAGCAGCTTGGGGCTAGCGGGGCCAGATACGCAGTATTTT. It encodes CASSLGLAGPDTQYF.

The V call is TRBV5-6, the J call TRBJ2-5, with TRBD2 matching 9 bases. The CDR3 is 16 residues long. The V segment lost 1 base and the J segment 5 bases; nucleotides outside the gene matches: 9. From germline, CDR1 is SGHDT and CDR2 YYEEEE. CDR3 in amino acids: CASSLSLAGFWETQYF. The CDR3 coding sequence is TGTGCCAGCAGCTTGTCCCTAGCGGGGTTTTGGGAGACCCAGTACTTC.

The rearrangement joins TRBV15 to TRBJ1-5; D call uncertain. Trimming pared 4 bases from V and 3 bases from J, leaving 4 bases between. Germline V lookup: CDR1 LNHNV, CDR2 YYDKDF (reference sequence). The CDR3 sequence is 12 residues long. The CDR3 region is CATSTNNQPQHF. The CDR3 nucleotides read TGTGCCACCAGCACAAACAATCAGCCCCAGCATTTT.

In DNA form, the CDR3 reads TGCGCCAGCAGCCCGGACGGGGGGGTCTACAATGAGCAGTTCTTC. This encodes CASSPDGGVYNEQFF. This chain links TRBV5-1 with TRBJ2-1, with TRBD2 matching over 8 bases. V lost 4 bases and J lost 3; bases outside the gene matches: 6. CDR1 is SGHRS, CDR2 YFSETQ, per germline. The CDR3 length is 15 residues. The full variable domain, completed using reference TRBV5-1 and TRBJ2-1, is KAGVTQTPRYLIKTRGQQVTLSCSPISGHRSVSWYQQTPGQGLQFLFEYFSETQRNKGNFPGRFSGRQFSNSRSEMNVSTLELGDSALYLCASSPDGGVYNEQFFGPGTRLTVL.

V usage is TRBV14 and J usage is TRBJ1-1; 8 bases fit TRBD1. This CDR3 is built from 18 residues. The ends lost 5 bases at V and 5 bases at J; junction bases unmatched: 19. Per germline, CDR1 SGHDN and CDR2 FVKESK. The CDR3 nucleotides are TGTGCCAGCAGCTCGAACAGGGGGGTCAACGGGGTTGGGACTGAAGCTTTCTTT. Its translation: CASSSNRGVNGVGTEAFF.

The genes are TRBV19 and TRBJ1-4; the D gene is possibly TRBD1 (6 bases). Germline loops: CDR1 LNHDA, CDR2 SQIVND (reference sequence). V lost 3 bases, J lost 8 bases, and 10 bases lay in between. This CDR3 is 13 amino acids long. In DNA form, the CDR3 reads TGTGCCAGTAGTATTAACACAGGGGAAAAACTGTTTTTT. It codes for CASSINTGEKLFF.

This sequence joins TRBV10-2 and TRBJ2-3, with a possible D match to TRBD1 (6 bases). Germline assignment: CDR1 WSHSY and CDR2 SAAADI. The CDR3 is 15 amino acids. The germline V and J ends were trimmed by 2 bases and 6 bases, with 15 bases remaining between them. The CDR3 loop is CASSEMGRGPDTQYF. CDR3 in DNA: TGCGCCAGCAGTGAGATGGGCAGGGGACCCGATACGCAGTATTTT.

This clone is a singleton in its sample. V and J are TRBV7-6 and TRBJ1-3; D is possibly TRBD1 (6 bases). The CDR3 consists of 15 residues. Germline CDR1 is SGHVS and CDR2 is FNYEAQ. V dropped 4 bases and J dropped 2 bases, with 12 bases sitting between them. The CDR3 DNA reads TGTGCCAGCAGCTCCCGATCAGGGGCTGGAAACACCATATATTTT. Its translation is CASSSRSGAGNTIYF. Based on the CDR3 plus reference TRBV7-6 and TRBJ1-3, the full variable domain is GAGVSQSPRYKVTKRGQDVALRCDPISGHVSLYWYRQALGQGPEFLTYFNYEAQQDKSGLPNDRFSAERPEGSISTLTIQRTEQRDSAMYRCASSSRSGAGNTIYFGEGSWLTVV.